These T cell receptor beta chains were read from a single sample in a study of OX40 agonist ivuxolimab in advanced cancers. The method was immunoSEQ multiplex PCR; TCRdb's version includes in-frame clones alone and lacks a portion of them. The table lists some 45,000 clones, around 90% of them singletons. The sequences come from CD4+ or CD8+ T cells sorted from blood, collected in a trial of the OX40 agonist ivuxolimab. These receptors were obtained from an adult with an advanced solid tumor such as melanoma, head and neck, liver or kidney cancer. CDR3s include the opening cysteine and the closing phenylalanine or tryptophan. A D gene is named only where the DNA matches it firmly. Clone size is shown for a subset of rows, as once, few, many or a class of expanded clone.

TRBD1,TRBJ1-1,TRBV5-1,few,TGCGCCGGCCGGACAGGGCTGGACACTGAAGCTTTCTTT,CAGRTGLDTEAFF
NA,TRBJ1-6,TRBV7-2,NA,TGTGCCAGCAGCTTAGGGGGGCTTAGGGCCCCCCTCCACTTT,CASSLGGLRAPLHF
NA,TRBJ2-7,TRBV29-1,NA,TGCAGCGTTCCCGACGGGTACGAGCAGTACTTC,CSVPDGYEQYF
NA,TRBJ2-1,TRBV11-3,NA,TGTGCCAGCAGCTTAGATCGGGCGAATGAGCAGTTCTTC,CASSLDRANEQFF
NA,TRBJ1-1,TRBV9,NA,TGTGCCAGCAGCGGATCTTCTTGGGGTAACACTGAAGCTTTCTTT,CASSGSSWGNTEAFF
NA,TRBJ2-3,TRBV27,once,TGTGCCAGCAGTTTAGGCCCCGGGACTAGCACAGATACGCAGTATTTT,CASSLGPGTSTDTQYF
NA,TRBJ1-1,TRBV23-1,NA,TGCGCCAGCAGTCAGGGCAGGGAAGTCCGTCAGAACACTGAAGCTTTCTTT,CASSQGREVRQNTEAFF
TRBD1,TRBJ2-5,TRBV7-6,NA,TGTGCCAGCAGCCCCGGACAGGGGGCCGGGGAGACCCAGTACTTC,CASSPGQGAGETQYF
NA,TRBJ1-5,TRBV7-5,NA,TGTGCCAGAACCCAAAAGCCAGAGGAGGGGGTCAATCAGCCCCAGCATTTT,CARTQKPEEGVNQPQHF
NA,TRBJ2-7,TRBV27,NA,TGTGCCAGCAGTCGAGGGGGATCCTACGAGCAGTACTTC,CASSRGGSYEQYF
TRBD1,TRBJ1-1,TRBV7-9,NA,TGTGCCAGCATCGATCCTTGGGGGACAGGTAGAATCACTGAAGCTTTCTTT,CASIDPWGTGRITEAFF
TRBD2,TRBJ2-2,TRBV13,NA,TGTGCCAGCAGCTTAGCGCTAGCGGGAGTTACCGGGGAGCTGTTTTTT,CASSLALAGVTGELFF
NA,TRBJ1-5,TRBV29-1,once,TGCAGCGTTGAGGAGGGCTTCAATCAGCCCCAGCATTTT,CSVEEGFNQPQHF
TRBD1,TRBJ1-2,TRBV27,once,TGTGCCAGCAGAGCCCGGGACAGGCCTTCCCCTAACTATGGCTACACCTTC,CASRARDRPSPNYGYTF
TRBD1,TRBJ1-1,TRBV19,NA,TGTGCCAGTAGTATACTCTCAGGGGGCGTCACTGAAGCTTTCTTT,CASSILSGGVTEAFF
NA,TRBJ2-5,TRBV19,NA,TGTGCCAGTAGTATATTCGGGACACACCTAGAGACCCAGTACTTC,CASSIFGTHLETQYF
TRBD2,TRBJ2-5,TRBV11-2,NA,TGTGCCAGCAGCTTAGGCGGACTAGCCCAAGAGACCCAGTACTTC,CASSLGGLAQETQYF
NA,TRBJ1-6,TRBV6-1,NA,TGTGCCAGCAGTGAAGGGTTGAGCCAGTCTAATTCGGCCCTCCACTTT,CASSEGLSQSNSALHF
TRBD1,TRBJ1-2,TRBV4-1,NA,TGCGCCAGCAGCCTGGGGACAGGAACTAACTATGGCTACACCTTC,CASSLGTGTNYGYTF
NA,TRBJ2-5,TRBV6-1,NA,TGTGCCAGCAGACAAGAGACCCAGTACTTC,CASRQETQYF
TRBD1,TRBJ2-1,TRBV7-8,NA,TGTGCCAGCAGCTTAAAGTACAGGGGCGGCGATGAGCAGTTCTTC,CASSLKYRGGDEQFF
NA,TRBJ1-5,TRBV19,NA,TGTGCCAGTAGTATTGTCCCAAATCAGCCCCAGCATTTT,CASSIVPNQPQHF
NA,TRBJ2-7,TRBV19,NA,TGTGCCAGTAGTTTTACTCCCAACGAGCAGTACTTC,CASSFTPNEQYF
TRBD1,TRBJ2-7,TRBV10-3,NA,TGTGCCGTCCGAACCGGGACAGCCTACGAGCAGTACTTC,CAVRTGTAYEQYF
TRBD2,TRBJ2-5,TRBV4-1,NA,TGCGCCAGCAGCCAAGTTGCCCTTGCGGGACCCGCGGGGGCCCAGTACTTC,CASSQVALAGPAGAQYF
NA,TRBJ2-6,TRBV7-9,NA,TGTGCCAGCAGAGCCTCTGGGGCCAACGTCCTGACTTTC,CASRASGANVLTF
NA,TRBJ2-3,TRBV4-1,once,TGCGCCAGCAGCCACCGGGGGGCGGGAGATACGCAGTATTTT,CASSHRGAGDTQYF
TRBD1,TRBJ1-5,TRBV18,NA,TGTGCCAGCTCACCTTATGAACCGGGACAGGATAGCAATCAGCCCCAGCATTTT,CASSPYEPGQDSNQPQHF
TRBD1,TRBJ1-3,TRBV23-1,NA,TGCGCCAGCAGACCCGGGACAGGGGCTGGAAACACCATATATTTT,CASRPGTGAGNTIYF
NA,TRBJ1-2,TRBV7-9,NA,TGTGCCAGCAGCGTTTTAATGGCGGACTATGGCTACACCTTC,CASSVLMADYGYTF
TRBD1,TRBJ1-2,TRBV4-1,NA,TGCGCCAGCAGCCAAGGTTATTCCCCAGGGGGCTCTGGCTACACCTTC,CASSQGYSPGGSGYTF
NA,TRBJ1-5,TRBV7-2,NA,TGTGCCAGCAGCTTAACCCGGGGGAGCAATCAGCCCCAGCATTTT,CASSLTRGSNQPQHF
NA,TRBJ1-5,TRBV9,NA,TGTGCCAGCAGCCCCCGAGAGGTAAAGCAGCCCCAGCATTTT,CASSPREVKQPQHF
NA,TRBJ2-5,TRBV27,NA,TGTGCCAGCGGGAGGGGGAGTTCAAGGGAGACCCAGTACTTC,CASGRGSSRETQYF
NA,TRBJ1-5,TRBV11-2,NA,TGTGCCAGCAGCTTAGGTGGGAGCAATCAGCCCCAGCATTTT,CASSLGGSNQPQHF
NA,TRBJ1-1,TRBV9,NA,TGTGCCAGCAGCGTAGCAACCATGAACACTGAAGCTTTCTTT,CASSVATMNTEAFF
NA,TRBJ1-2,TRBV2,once,TGTGCCAGCAGTGAATACAGGGATATCTACACCTTC,CASSEYRDIYTF
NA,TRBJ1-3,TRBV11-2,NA,TGTGCCAGCAGCTCAATGGCCGGGCCTGGAAACACCATATATTTT,CASSSMAGPGNTIYF
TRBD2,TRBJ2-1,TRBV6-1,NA,TGTGCCAGCAGTGAATGGGCGGGGGAGGGCTCCTACAATGAGCAGTTCTTC,CASSEWAGEGSYNEQFF
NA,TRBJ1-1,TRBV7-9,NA,TGTGCCAGCAGCCCGGTGGAGAACACTGAAGCTTTCTTT,CASSPVENTEAFF
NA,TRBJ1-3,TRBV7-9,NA,TGTGCCAGCAGCTTAATGGTCCCCCTCAGACCCTCTGGAAACACCATATATTTT,CASSLMVPLRPSGNTIYF
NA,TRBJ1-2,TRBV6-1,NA,TGTGCCAGCAGTGAATATGTTCGACAGGACAACTGGTACACCTTC,CASSEYVRQDNWYTF
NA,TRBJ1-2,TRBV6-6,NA,TGTGCCAGCAGTTCCTTCCGCGGAGGGGGGGACTATGGCTACACCTTC,CASSSFRGGGDYGYTF
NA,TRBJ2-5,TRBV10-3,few,TGTGCCATCAGGGACTATCGGGGGCTACAAGAGACCCAGTACTTC,CAIRDYRGLQETQYF
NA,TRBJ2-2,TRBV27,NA,TGTGCCAGCAGTTTCCAGGGCTACACCGGGGAGCTGTTTTTT,CASSFQGYTGELFF
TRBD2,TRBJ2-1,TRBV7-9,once,TGTGCCAGCAGCTATCGACGGGGACTAGCGATCGATGAGCAGTTCTTC,CASSYRRGLAIDEQFF
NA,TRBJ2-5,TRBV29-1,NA,TGCAGCTTCCCAGGGCCGGGAGCCCAAGAGACCCAGTACTTC,CSFPGPGAQETQYF
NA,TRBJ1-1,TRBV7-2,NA,TGTGCCAGCAGCTCGCCAGGGTGGAACACTGAAGCTTTCTTT,CASSSPGWNTEAFF
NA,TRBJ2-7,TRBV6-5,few,TGTGCCAGCAGCCCGGGCCTGGGCTACGAGCAGTACTTC,CASSPGLGYEQYF
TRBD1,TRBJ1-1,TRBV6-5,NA,TGTGCCAGCAGTTACCAGGGGGTTGGCACTGAAGCTTTCTTT,CASSYQGVGTEAFF
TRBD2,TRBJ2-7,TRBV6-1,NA,TGTGCCAGCAGTGACCCGCCGCGGGAGGGCAACGAGCAGTACTTC,CASSDPPREGNEQYF
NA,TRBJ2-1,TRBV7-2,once,TGTGCCAGCAGCTTATTCAGAGACAATGAGCAGTTCTTC,CASSLFRDNEQFF
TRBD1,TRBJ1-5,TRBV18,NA,TGTGCCAGCTCACCACCTACAGGGGTGAGACAGCCCCAGCATTTT,CASSPPTGVRQPQHF